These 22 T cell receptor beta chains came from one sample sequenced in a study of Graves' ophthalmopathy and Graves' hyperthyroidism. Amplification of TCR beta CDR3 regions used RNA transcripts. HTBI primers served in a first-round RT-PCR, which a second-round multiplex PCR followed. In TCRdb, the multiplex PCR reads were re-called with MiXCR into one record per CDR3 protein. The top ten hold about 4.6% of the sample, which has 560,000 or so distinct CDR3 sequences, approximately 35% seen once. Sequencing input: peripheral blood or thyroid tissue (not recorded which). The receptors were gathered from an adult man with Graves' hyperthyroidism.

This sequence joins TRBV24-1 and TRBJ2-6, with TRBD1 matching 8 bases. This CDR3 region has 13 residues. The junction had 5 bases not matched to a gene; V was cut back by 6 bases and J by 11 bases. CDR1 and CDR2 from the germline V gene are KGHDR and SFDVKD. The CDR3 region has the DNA TGTGCCACCAGTTCGACAGGGGACTACGTCCTGACTTTC. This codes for CATSSTGDYVLTF.

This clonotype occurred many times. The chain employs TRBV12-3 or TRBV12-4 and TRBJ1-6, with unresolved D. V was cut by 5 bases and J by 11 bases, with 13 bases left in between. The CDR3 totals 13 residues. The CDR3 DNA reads TGTGCCAGCAGTCCGGGCCCCCCTACACCCCTCCACTTT. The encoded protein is CASSPGPPTPLHF.

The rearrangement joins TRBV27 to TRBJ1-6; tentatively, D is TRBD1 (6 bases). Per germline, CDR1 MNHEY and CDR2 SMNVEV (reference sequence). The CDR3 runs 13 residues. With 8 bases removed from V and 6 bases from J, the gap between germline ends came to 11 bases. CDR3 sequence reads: CASQGQINSPLHF. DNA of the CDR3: TGTGCCAGCCAAGGACAGATTAATTCACCCCTCCACTTT.

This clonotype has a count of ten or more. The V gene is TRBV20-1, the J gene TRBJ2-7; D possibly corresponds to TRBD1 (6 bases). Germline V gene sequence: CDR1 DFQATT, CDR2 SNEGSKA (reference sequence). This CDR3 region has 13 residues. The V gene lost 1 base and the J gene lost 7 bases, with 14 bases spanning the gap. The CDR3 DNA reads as TGCAGTGCTAGAGGACATGACAGGAGGGAGCAGTACTTC. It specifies CSARGHDRREQYF.

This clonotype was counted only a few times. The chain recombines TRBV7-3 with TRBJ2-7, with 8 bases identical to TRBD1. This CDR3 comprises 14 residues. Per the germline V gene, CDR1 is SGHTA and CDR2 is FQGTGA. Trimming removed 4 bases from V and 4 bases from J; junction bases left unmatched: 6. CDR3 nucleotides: TGTGCCAGCAGCTCAGGGGGACAGGAATACGAGCAGTACTTC. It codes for CASSSGGQEYEQYF.

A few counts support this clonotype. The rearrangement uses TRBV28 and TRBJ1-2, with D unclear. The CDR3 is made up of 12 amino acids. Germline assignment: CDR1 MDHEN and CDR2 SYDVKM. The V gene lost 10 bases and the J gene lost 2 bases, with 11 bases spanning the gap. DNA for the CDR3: TGTGCCAACCACGACGGAAACTATGGCTACACCTTC. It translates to CANHDGNYGYTF.

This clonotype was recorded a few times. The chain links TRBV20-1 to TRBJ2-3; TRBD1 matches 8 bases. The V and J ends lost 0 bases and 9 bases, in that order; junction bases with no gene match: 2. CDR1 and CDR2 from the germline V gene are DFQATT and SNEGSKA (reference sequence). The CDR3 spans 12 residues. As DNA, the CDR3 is TGCAGTGCTAGAGAGGGACAGGTAACGCAGTATTTT. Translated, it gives CSAREGQVTQYF.

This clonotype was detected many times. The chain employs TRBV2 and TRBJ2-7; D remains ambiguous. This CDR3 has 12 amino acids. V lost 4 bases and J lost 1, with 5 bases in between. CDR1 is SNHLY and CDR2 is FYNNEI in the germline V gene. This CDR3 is CASSAISYEQYF. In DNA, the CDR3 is TGTGCCAGCAGTGCTATTTCCTACGAGCAGTACTTC.

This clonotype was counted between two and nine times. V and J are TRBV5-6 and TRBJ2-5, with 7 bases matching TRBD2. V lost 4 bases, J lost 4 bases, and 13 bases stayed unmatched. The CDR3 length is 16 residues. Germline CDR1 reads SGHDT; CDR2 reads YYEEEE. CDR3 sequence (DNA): TGTGCCAGCAGCGAGTACTCGGGGCCGGGGGGAGAGACCCAGTACTTC. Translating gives CASSEYSGPGGETQYF.

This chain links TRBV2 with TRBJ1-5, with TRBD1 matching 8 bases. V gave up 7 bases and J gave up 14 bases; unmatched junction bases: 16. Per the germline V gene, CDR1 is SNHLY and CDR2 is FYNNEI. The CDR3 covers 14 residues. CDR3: CASKGRRGRHNEHF. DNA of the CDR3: TGTGCCAGCAAGGGTCGCAGGGGGCGTCACAATGAGCATTTT.

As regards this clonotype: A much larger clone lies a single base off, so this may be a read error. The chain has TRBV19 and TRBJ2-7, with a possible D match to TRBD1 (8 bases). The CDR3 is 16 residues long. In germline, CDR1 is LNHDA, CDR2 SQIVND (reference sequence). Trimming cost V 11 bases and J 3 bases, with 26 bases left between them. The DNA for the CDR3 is TGTGCCGGTCGTGACAGGGGAGGACTAGGAGGCTACGAGCAGTACTTC. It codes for CAGRDRGGLGGYEQYF.

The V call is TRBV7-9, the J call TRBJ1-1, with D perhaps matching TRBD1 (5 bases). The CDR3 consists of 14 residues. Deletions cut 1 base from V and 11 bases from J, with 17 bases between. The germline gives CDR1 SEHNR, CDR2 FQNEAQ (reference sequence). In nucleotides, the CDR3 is TGTGCCAGCAGCTTAGGAATTTTAGGGGACGTGGCTTTCTTT. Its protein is CASSLGILGDVAFF.

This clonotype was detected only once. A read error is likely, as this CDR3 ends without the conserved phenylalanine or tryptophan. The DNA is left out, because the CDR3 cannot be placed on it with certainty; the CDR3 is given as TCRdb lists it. The CDR3 sequence is CASSLQGL. The chain uses TRBV7-9 and TRBJ1-4; the DNA was not used to check the table's D call, TRBD1. The CDR3 has 8 residues if both end residues are counted. Looked up from germline, CDR1 is SEHNR and CDR2 is FQNEAQ (reference sequence).

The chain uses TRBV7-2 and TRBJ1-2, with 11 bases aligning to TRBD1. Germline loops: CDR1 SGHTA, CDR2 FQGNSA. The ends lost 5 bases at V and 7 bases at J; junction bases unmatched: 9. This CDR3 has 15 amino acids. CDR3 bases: TGTGCCAGCAGCCGGCGGACAGGGGGCTCCCGTGGCTACACCTTC. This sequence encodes CASSRRTGGSRGYTF.

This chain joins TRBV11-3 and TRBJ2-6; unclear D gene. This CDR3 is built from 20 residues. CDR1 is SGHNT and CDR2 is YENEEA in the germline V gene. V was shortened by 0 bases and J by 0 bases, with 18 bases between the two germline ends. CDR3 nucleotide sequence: TGTGCCAGCAGCTTAGACGGTTCGGCGCGGACGGTCTCTGGGGCCAACGTCCTGACTTTC. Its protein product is CASSLDGSARTVSGANVLTF.

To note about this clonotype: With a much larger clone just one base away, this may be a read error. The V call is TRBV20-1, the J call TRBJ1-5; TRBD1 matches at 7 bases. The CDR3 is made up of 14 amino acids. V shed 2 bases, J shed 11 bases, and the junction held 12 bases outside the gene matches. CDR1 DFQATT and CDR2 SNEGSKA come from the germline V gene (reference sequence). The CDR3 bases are TGCAGTGCTAGATCCCCGGCAGGGGGAGGAACCCAGCATTTT. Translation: CSARSPAGGGTQHF.

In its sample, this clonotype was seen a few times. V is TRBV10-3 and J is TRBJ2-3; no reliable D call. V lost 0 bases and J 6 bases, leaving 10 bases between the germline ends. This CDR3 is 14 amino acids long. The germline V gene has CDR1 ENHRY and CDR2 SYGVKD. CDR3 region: CAISESASQDTQYF. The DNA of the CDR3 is TGTGCCATCAGTGAGTCTGCTAGTCAGGATACGCAGTATTTT.

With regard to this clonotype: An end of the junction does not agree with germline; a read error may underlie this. DNA of the CDR3: TGTGCCAGCAGCTTAGATAGGCGTGGCGGGAGACTTTTGACCGGGGAGCTGGTTTTT. Residues: CASSLDRRGGRLLTGELVF. V gene TRBV7-6 combines with J gene TRBJ2-2; 7 nucleotides agree with TRBD2. Germline V gene data show CDR1 as SGHVS and CDR2 as FNYEAQ. This CDR3 region has 19 residues.

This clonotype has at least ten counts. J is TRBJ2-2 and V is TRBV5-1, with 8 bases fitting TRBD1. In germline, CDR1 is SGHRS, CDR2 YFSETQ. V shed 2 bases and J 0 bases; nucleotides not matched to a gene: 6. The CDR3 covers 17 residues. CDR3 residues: CASSFTGQDANTGELFF. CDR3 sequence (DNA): TGCGCCAGCAGCTTTACGGGACAGGACGCGAACACCGGGGAGCTGTTTTTT.

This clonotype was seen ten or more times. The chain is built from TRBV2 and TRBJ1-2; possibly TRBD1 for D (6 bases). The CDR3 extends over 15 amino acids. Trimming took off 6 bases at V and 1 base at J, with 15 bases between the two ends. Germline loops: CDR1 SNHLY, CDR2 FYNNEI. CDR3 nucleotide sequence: TGTGCCAGCAGCTCCGGGCAGGGGATTAACTATGGCTACACCTTC. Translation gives CASSSGQGINYGYTF.

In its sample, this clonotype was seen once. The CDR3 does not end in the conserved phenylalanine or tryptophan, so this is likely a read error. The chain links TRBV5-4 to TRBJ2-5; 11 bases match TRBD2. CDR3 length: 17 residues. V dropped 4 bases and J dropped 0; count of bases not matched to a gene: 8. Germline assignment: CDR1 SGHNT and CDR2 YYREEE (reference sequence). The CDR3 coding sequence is TGTGCCAGCAGCCCCGGGACTAGCGGAACGTACCAAGAGACCCAGTACCTC. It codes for CASSPGTSGTYQETQYL.

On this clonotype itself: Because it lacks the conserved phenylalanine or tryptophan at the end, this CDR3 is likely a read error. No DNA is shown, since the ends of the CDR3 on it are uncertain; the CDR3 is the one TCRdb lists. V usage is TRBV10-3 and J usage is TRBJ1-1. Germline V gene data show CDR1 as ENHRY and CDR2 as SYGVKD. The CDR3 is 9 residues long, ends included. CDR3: CASSRTANS.